This T cell receptor (beta chain) stems from a study of CD8 T cells in Susac syndrome. With 4 bases removed from V and 5 bases from J, the gap between germline ends came to 18 bases. The CDR3 runs to 16 residues. Germline V gives CDR1 SGDLS, CDR2 YYNGEE. Reverse transcription of about 0.45 to 1 ug RNA was performed with random hexamers. TCRdb ran MiXCR on the immunoSEQ multiplex PCR reads and lists one entry per CDR3 protein. There are 200,000 to 300,000 distinct CDR3 sequences in the sample; roughly 93% occur only once, and around 0.07% lies in the top ten. This chain connects TRBV9 to TRBJ2-2; D is possibly TRBD1 or TRBD2 (5 bases each). The source of this sequence is a human donor with multiple sclerosis. Sequencing input: CD4+ T cells from PBMCs. The chain's CDR3 is CASSSRDGPSTGELFF. The CDR3 DNA sequence: TGTGCCAGCAGCTCTAGGGACGGGCCGTCTACCGGGGAGCTGTTTTTT.